The rows below give T cell receptor beta chains drawn from one sample of a study of post-analysis software for immune sequencing data. One entry per CDR3 protein, called by TCRdb with MiXCR from the PCR reads. Here the sample spans 800,000 to 950,000 distinct CDR3 sequences, roughly 50% being singletons. The specimen sequenced was blood. The receptors shown here come from a girl aged 10-17 years with multiple sclerosis. CDR3s include the opening cysteine and the closing phenylalanine or tryptophan. D genes are given only for firm matches. Only part of the rows carry a size: once, few, many, or a class if the clone is expanded.

abundance: -; d_gene: TRBD2; j_gene: TRBJ2-3; v_gene: TRBV6-6; CDR3aa: CASSYWLSSGVTDTQYF; CDR3nt: TGTGCCAGCAGTTACTGGCTATCTAGCGGGGTCACAGATACGCAGTATTTT
abundance: -; d_gene: -; j_gene: TRBJ2-7; v_gene: TRBV12-3/TRBV12-4; CDR3aa: CASSLVNQGSTYEQYF; CDR3nt: TGTGCCAGCAGTTTAGTTAATCAGGGGAGCACCTACGAGCAGTACTTC
abundance: few; d_gene: -; j_gene: TRBJ1-1; v_gene: TRBV9; CDR3aa: CASSASGTAPNTEAFF; CDR3nt: TGTGCCAGCAGCGCATCCGGGACGGCCCCGAACACTGAAGCTTTCTTT
abundance: -; d_gene: -; j_gene: TRBJ2-5; v_gene: TRBV20-1; CDR3aa: CSARVAEPEQYF; CDR3nt: TGCAGTGCTAGGGTAGCGGAGCCTGAGCAGTACTTC
abundance: -; d_gene: TRBD1; j_gene: TRBJ2-7; v_gene: TRBV6-5; CDR3aa: CASSWTGEGEQYF; CDR3nt: TGTGCCAGCAGTTGGACAGGGGAAGGCGAGCAGTACTTC
abundance: -; d_gene: TRBD2; j_gene: TRBJ2-7; v_gene: TRBV20-1; CDR3aa: CSAHTSGASCEQYF; CDR3nt: TGCAGTGCCCATACTAGCGGGGCGTCCTGCGAGCAGTACTTC
abundance: -; d_gene: -; j_gene: TRBJ2-3; v_gene: TRBV6-1; CDR3aa: CASRGRVVTDTQYF; CDR3nt: TGTGCCAGCCGGGGCAGGGTCGTCACAGATACGCAGTATTTT
abundance: -; d_gene: -; j_gene: TRBJ2-7; v_gene: TRBV29-1; CDR3aa: CSVAHRNDEQYF; CDR3nt: TGCAGCGTTGCCCACAGGAACGACGAGCAGTACTTC
abundance: -; d_gene: -; j_gene: TRBJ2-1; v_gene: TRBV20-1; CDR3aa: CSARDTSNEQFF; CDR3nt: TGCAGTGCTAGAGATACTAGCAATGAGCAGTTCTTC
abundance: once; d_gene: -; j_gene: TRBJ1-5; v_gene: TRBV7-9; CDR3aa: CASSSSSGPNQPQHF; CDR3nt: TGTGCCAGCAGCTCGAGTAGTGGACCAAATCAGCCCCAGCATTTT
abundance: -; d_gene: TRBD1; j_gene: TRBJ2-5; v_gene: TRBV7-9; CDR3aa: CASSIGTAQSETQYF; CDR3nt: TGTGCCAGCAGCATCGGGACAGCCCAGTCGGAGACCCAGTACTTC
abundance: -; d_gene: TRBD2; j_gene: TRBJ2-5; v_gene: TRBV4-2; CDR3aa: CASSQIGVAGVREQYF; CDR3nt: TGTGCCAGCAGCCAAATTGGGGTAGCGGGAGTGCGGGAGCAGTACTTC
abundance: -; d_gene: TRBD2; j_gene: TRBJ2-1; v_gene: TRBV20-1; CDR3aa: CSASGRALSEQFF; CDR3nt: TGCAGTGCTAGCGGGAGGGCCCTCTCTGAGCAGTTCTTC
abundance: -; d_gene: TRBD2; j_gene: TRBJ2-5; v_gene: TRBV7-9; CDR3aa: CASSNPRRGNQETQYF; CDR3nt: TGTGCCAGCAGCAATCCCAGGCGGGGGAACCAAGAGACCCAGTACTTC
abundance: -; d_gene: TRBD1; j_gene: TRBJ2-7; v_gene: TRBV29-1; CDR3aa: CSVGDRVNEQYF; CDR3nt: TGCAGCGTTGGGGACAGGGTTAACGAGCAGTACTTC
abundance: few; d_gene: TRBD1; j_gene: TRBJ1-1; v_gene: TRBV20-1; CDR3aa: CSARVGQGSLPEAFF; CDR3nt: TGCAGTGCTAGAGTAGGACAGGGGTCACTACCTGAAGCTTTCTTT
abundance: few; d_gene: TRBD1; j_gene: TRBJ1-5; v_gene: TRBV29-1; CDR3aa: CSAKGRGWPNQPQHF; CDR3nt: TGCAGCGCTAAGGGCAGGGGGTGGCCCAATCAGCCCCAGCATTTT
abundance: few; d_gene: -; j_gene: TRBJ2-5; v_gene: TRBV12-3/TRBV12-4; CDR3aa: CASSLGFRETQYF; CDR3nt: TGTGCCAGCAGTTTGGGTTTCCGGGAGACCCAGTACTTC
abundance: -; d_gene: TRBD2; j_gene: TRBJ2-1; v_gene: TRBV7-3; CDR3aa: CASSLMESGGGNEQFF; CDR3nt: TGTGCCAGCAGCTTAATGGAAAGCGGGGGGGGGAATGAGCAGTTCTTC
abundance: -; d_gene: -; j_gene: TRBJ2-5; v_gene: TRBV25-1; CDR3aa: CASSEMRYKETQYF; CDR3nt: TGTGCCAGCAGTGAAATGCGTTATAAAGAGACCCAGTACTTC
abundance: -; d_gene: -; j_gene: TRBJ1-6; v_gene: TRBV7-2; CDR3aa: CASSLDRPMQPLHF; CDR3nt: TGTGCCAGCAGTCTAGACAGGCCCATGCAACCCCTCCACTTT
abundance: many; d_gene: -; j_gene: TRBJ2-3; v_gene: TRBV5-1; CDR3aa: CASSLGADTQYF; CDR3nt: TGTGCCAGCAGCTTAGGAGCAGATACGCAGTATTTT
abundance: -; d_gene: -; j_gene: TRBJ1-2; v_gene: TRBV10-3; CDR3aa: CAISEPLAGGGYTF; CDR3nt: TGTGCCATCAGTGAGCCACTCGCGGGGGGTGGCTACACCTTC
abundance: -; d_gene: -; j_gene: TRBJ1-5; v_gene: TRBV5-5; CDR3aa: CASSLGPGDQPQHF; CDR3nt: TGTGCCAGCAGCTTGGGCCCCGGGGATCAGCCCCAGCATTTT
abundance: few; d_gene: -; j_gene: TRBJ2-7; v_gene: TRBV29-1; CDR3aa: CSVVTTSYEQYF; CDR3nt: TGCAGCGTTGTTACGACTTCCTACGAGCAGTACTTC
abundance: -; d_gene: TRBD1; j_gene: TRBJ1-1; v_gene: TRBV4-1; CDR3aa: CASSQIQGATEAFF; CDR3nt: TGCGCCAGCAGCCAGATACAGGGGGCCACTGAAGCTTTCTTT
abundance: few; d_gene: TRBD2; j_gene: TRBJ2-7; v_gene: TRBV5-1; CDR3aa: CASSLYSGSYEQYF; CDR3nt: TGCGCCAGCAGCTTGTACAGCGGGAGCTACGAGCAGTACTTC
abundance: -; d_gene: -; j_gene: TRBJ2-7; v_gene: TRBV7-8; CDR3aa: CASSFDRTSYEQYF; CDR3nt: TGTGCCAGCAGCTTCGACAGGACCTCCTACGAGCAGTACTTC
abundance: -; d_gene: TRBD1; j_gene: TRBJ1-2; v_gene: TRBV29-1; CDR3aa: CSVVDRAAYGYTF; CDR3nt: TGCAGCGTTGTGGACAGGGCGGCCTATGGCTACACCTTC
abundance: few; d_gene: TRBD2; j_gene: TRBJ2-1; v_gene: TRBV20-1; CDR3aa: CSASSGSSYNEQFF; CDR3nt: TGCAGTGCTAGTAGCGGGAGCTCCTACAATGAGCAGTTCTTC
abundance: -; d_gene: -; j_gene: TRBJ1-1; v_gene: TRBV20-1; CDR3aa: CSAWGQEAFF; CDR3nt: TGCAGTGCTTGGGGCCAGGAAGCTTTCTTT
abundance: -; d_gene: -; j_gene: TRBJ1-2; v_gene: TRBV7-9; CDR3aa: CASSLDGIGNYGYTF; CDR3nt: TGTGCCAGCAGCTTAGACGGAATAGGGAACTATGGCTACACCTTC
abundance: -; d_gene: TRBD2; j_gene: TRBJ2-5; v_gene: TRBV12-3/TRBV12-4; CDR3aa: CAASRGVFQYF; CDR3nt: TGTGCCGCTTCCCGGGGGGTTTTCCAGTACTTC